Listed below are T cell receptor beta chains from one sample, sequenced in a study of T cell changes during pregnancy in multiple sclerosis. The table came from immunoSEQ multiplex PCR; TCRdb's copy has only in-frame clones and leaves some out. The sample lists around 130,000 clones, around 95% occurring once. Sequences were derived from peripheral blood, sampled after pregnancy. The receptors were sampled from a female donor with multiple sclerosis, enrolled in a pregnancy study. Both conserved end residues are part of each CDR3. The D gene is left open where the match is weak. Some rows mark clone size as missing; the rest say once, few, many or name a class of expanded clone.

cdr3_length	v_call	d_call	j_call	clone_size	cdr3_aa	cdr3_nt
13	TRBV5-1	.	TRBJ2-7	.	CASSLILGGEQYF	TGCGCCAGCAGCTTGATCCTCGGGGGCGAGCAGTACTTC
14	TRBV11-1	.	TRBJ2-7	.	CASSLGAGDYEQYF	TGTGCCAGCAGCTTGGGGGCGGGCGACTACGAGCAGTACTTC
14	TRBV5-6	.	TRBJ2-7	.	CASSAPDNPYEQYF	TGTGCCAGCAGCGCCCCGGACAACCCCTACGAGCAGTACTTC
16	TRBV18	TRBD1	TRBJ2-2	.	CASSRMDRGLTGELFF	TGTGCCAGCTCACGGATGGACAGGGGCCTCACCGGGGAGCTGTTTTTT
14	TRBV5-8	TRBD1	TRBJ2-7	once	CASSTGAVLYEQYF	TGTGCCAGCAGCACAGGGGCCGTTCTCTACGAGCAGTACTTC
15	TRBV28	.	TRBJ1-5	.	CASSPGGGSNQPQHF	TGTGCCAGCAGCCCCGGGGGAGGGAGCAATCAGCCCCAGCATTTT
18	TRBV7-6	.	TRBJ2-5	.	CASSLASRLLRGQETQYF	TGTGCCAGCAGCTTAGCGTCTCGGCTCCTACGGGGCCAAGAGACCCAGTACTTC
15	TRBV7-3	TRBD2	TRBJ2-1	.	CASSLGGRLLNEQFF	TGTGCCAGCAGCTTGGGCGGGAGACTGCTCAATGAGCAGTTCTTC
15	TRBV7-2	.	TRBJ2-3	.	CASSLGVGSTDTQYF	TGTGCCAGCAGCTTAGGGGTCGGGAGCACAGATACGCAGTATTTT
18	TRBV28	TRBD1	TRBJ2-2	.	CASSFLRGPTSNTGELFF	TGTGCCAGCAGTTTTCTAAGGGGGCCAACCTCGAACACCGGGGAGCTGTTTTTT
14	TRBV7-2	TRBD1	TRBJ1-1	.	CASSSYRGRLGAFF	TGTGCCAGCAGCTCATACAGGGGGCGTCTTGGAGCTTTCTTT
13	TRBV27	TRBD1	TRBJ2-7	.	CASRIRGHDEQYF	TGTGCCAGCAGAATTAGGGGGCATGACGAGCAGTACTTC
20	TRBV18	TRBD2	TRBJ2-5	.	CASSPQGHLTSGGPQETQYF	TGTGCCAGCTCACCACAGGGACACCTGACTAGCGGGGGCCCCCAAGAGACCCAGTACTTC
15	TRBV5-4	TRBD1	TRBJ1-2	.	CASSIGQGQGYGYTF	TGTGCCAGCAGCATCGGACAGGGGCAGGGCTATGGCTACACCTTC
15	TRBV2	TRBD2	TRBJ2-1	.	CASSDKLAGVNEQFF	TGTGCCAGCAGTGATAAACTAGCGGGAGTCAATGAGCAGTTCTTC
15	TRBV2	TRBD2	TRBJ2-1	.	CAIWGGLADYNEQFF	TGTGCCATCTGGGGGGGACTAGCGGACTACAATGAGCAGTTCTTC
13	TRBV19	.	TRBJ1-5	once	CASSMGPNQPQHF	TGTGCCAGTAGTATGGGCCCGAATCAGCCCCAGCATTTT